These T cell receptor beta chains were read from a single sample in a study of human T cells and chemical hapten exposure. MiXCR, run by TCRdb on the RACE reads, gives a single entry per CDR3 protein. This sample has more than 300,000 distinct CDR3 sequences, with approximately 5% found just once. The sample consisted of whole blood, taken in connection with sensitization to the hapten diphenylcyclopropenone (DPC). Source of these receptors: a woman between 45 and 60 years old with alopecia areata. Some clones in this sample may be carry-over from other donors' samples. CDR3s include the opening cysteine and the closing phenylalanine or tryptophan. Each record gives: CDR3 DNA, CDR3 protein, clone size, D gene, J gene, V gene. A D gene is named only where the DNA matches it firmly. The size of a clone is reported for some rows only, either as once, few or many, or as a class for expanded clones.

TGTGCCAGCAGCTCTCTCCCCGATGAGACCCAGTACTTC CASSSLPDETQYF many - TRBJ2-5 TRBV7-9
TGCGCCAGCAGCTTGGCGGGGGCCGGTAATTCACCCCTCCACTTT CASSLAGAGNSPLHF few - TRBJ1-6 TRBV5-1
TGTGCCAGCAGCCTTGGGACAGGGATCTCCTACGAGCAGTACTTC CASSLGTGISYEQYF - TRBD1 TRBJ2-7 TRBV3-1
TGTGCCAGCAGCGTATCAGGGAGGAATGGGGAGACCCAGTACTTC CASSVSGRNGETQYF many - TRBJ2-5 TRBV9
TGTGCCAGCAGTTTCTGGGGGGTTGGCTATGGCTACACCTTC CASSFWGVGYGYTF - - TRBJ1-2 TRBV12-3/TRBV12-4
TGTGCCAGCAGGCAACCGGGACAACAGACTGAAGCTTTCTTT CASRQPGQQTEAFF many - TRBJ1-1 TRBV7-2
TGTGCCAGCAGTTATGGGACAGGGGTCTCACCCCTCCACTTT CASSYGTGVSPLHF few TRBD1 TRBJ1-6 TRBV6-5
TGTGCCACCAGCACGAAGGACAGTCCCTACGAGCAGTACTTC CATSTKDSPYEQYF - - TRBJ2-7 TRBV15
TGTGCCAGCTCCACCCCGCTAGCGGGAGGGTTCCCAGATACGCAGTATTTT CASSTPLAGGFPDTQYF - TRBD2 TRBJ2-3 TRBV9
TGTGCCAGCAGCCCTGGACAACCAAGGGAGCTGTTTTTT CASSPGQPRELFF many - TRBJ2-2 TRBV7-2
TGTGCCAGCAGACGGCCGGGACAGGGGACCAATGAGCAGTTCTTC CASRRPGQGTNEQFF few TRBD1 TRBJ2-1 TRBV11-2
TGTGCCAGCAGTTCATCCGGGTTGGGACTGAACACTGAAGCTTTCTTT CASSSSGLGLNTEAFF few - TRBJ1-1 TRBV28
TGTGCCAGCTCACCACCCTTAGCGCGAGATAAAGAGTTCTTC CASSPPLARDKEFF few - TRBJ2-1 TRBV18
TGTGCCAGCAGCTTAGGCCAGGGGGGCGGGAGGTCCAATGAGCAGTTCTTC CASSLGQGGGRSNEQFF - - TRBJ2-1 TRBV11-3
TGTGCCAGCAGCTTGGCAGGGAGGAAGTACAATGAGCAGTTCTTC CASSLAGRKYNEQFF few - TRBJ2-1 TRBV5-4
TGTGCCAGCAGCAGGACAGGGGCGGGTGAAAAACTGTTTTTT CASSRTGAGEKLFF many TRBD1 TRBJ1-4 TRBV6-5
TGTGCCACCAACGGGGGCACAGATACGCAGTATTTT CATNGGTDTQYF few - TRBJ2-3 TRBV12-3/TRBV12-4
TGTGCCTGTCGACAGGGATTGAACACTGAAGCTTTCTTT CACRQGLNTEAFF - TRBD1 TRBJ1-1 TRBV27
TGTGCCAGCAGTTATCCCGACAGGAGGGGAAACTACGAGCAGTACTTC CASSYPDRRGNYEQYF many - TRBJ2-7 TRBV6-2/TRBV6-3
TGCGCCAGCAGCCAAGGAGAGGGGTCAGAGACCCAGTACTTC CASSQGEGSETQYF many - TRBJ2-5 TRBV4-1
TGTGCCAGCAGTACCCCCCGGACTAGCGGGAGGGCCGGGGAGCTGTTTTTT CASSTPRTSGRAGELFF few TRBD2 TRBJ2-2 TRBV6-5
TGTGCCAGCAGACCCTCCGGCCTAGCGGGAGGACAGACAGATACGCAGTATTTT CASRPSGLAGGQTDTQYF many TRBD2 TRBJ2-3 TRBV7-9
TGCAGCGTTGTGAGGGGGTCAGGCGGGGCCAACGTCCTGACTTTC CSVVRGSGGANVLTF many - TRBJ2-6 TRBV29-1
TGTGCCAGCAGCGCCAGACGGACCAGCTATGGCTACACCTTC CASSARRTSYGYTF few - TRBJ1-2 TRBV13
TGTGCCAGCAGCTCGCAGGGTGCCAACTATGGCTACACCTTC CASSSQGANYGYTF many - TRBJ1-2 TRBV7-2
TGCAGTGCTAGAGTCCCAGGGGGTGAGAACACTGAAGCTTTCTTT CSARVPGGENTEAFF - TRBD1 TRBJ1-1 TRBV20-1
TGTGCCAGCAGTTTACTGGGGCTAGGGGAAAGCTCTGGGGCCAACGTCCTGACTTTC CASSLLGLGESSGANVLTF - - TRBJ2-6 TRBV27
TGTGCCAGCGGGGGACAGGGAGCAGGTTTCTCTGGGGCCAACGTCCTGACTTTC CASGGQGAGFSGANVLTF - TRBD1 TRBJ2-6 TRBV2
TGTGCCAGCAGCTTAAGTTGGCGGGAGGGCCCGGACTTC CASSLSWREGPDF few TRBD2 TRBJ2-4 TRBV11-2
TGTGCCAGCGGATCTGGGGGGCCCACCAATCAGCCCCAGCATTTT CASGSGGPTNQPQHF - - TRBJ1-5 TRBV7-2
TGTGCCAGCAGTTTAGGGGGGCGGGAGGAAAAACTGTTTTTT CASSLGGREEKLFF few - TRBJ1-4 TRBV12-3/TRBV12-4
TGTGCCAGCAGTGCTCTTGACAGGTTCTATAGCAATCAGCCCCAGCATTTT CASSALDRFYSNQPQHF few - TRBJ1-5 TRBV6-2/TRBV6-3
TGCAGTGCCCAAGGGGGAGTAGCCTACGAGCAGTACTTC CSAQGGVAYEQYF - - TRBJ2-7 TRBV20-1
TGCGCCAGCAGCTACGAAGAGACCCAGTACTTC CASSYEETQYF many - TRBJ2-5 TRBV5-1
TGCAGTGCTAGAGGAGGAGGAAGCGGGAAGCCCCAGCATTTT CSARGGGSGKPQHF many - TRBJ1-5 TRBV20-1
TGTGCCAGCAGTTTGGTGCGGGGGCCAGATACGCAGTATTTT CASSLVRGPDTQYF many - TRBJ2-3 TRBV28
TGTGCCAGCAGTTTGGATAGTAGCGGGGTTGATACGCAGTATTTT CASSLDSSGVDTQYF many TRBD2 TRBJ2-3 TRBV12-3/TRBV12-4
TGTGCCAGCAGTGGACAGGGCCGCACAGATACGCAGTATTTT CASSGQGRTDTQYF many TRBD1 TRBJ2-3 TRBV27
TGCGCCAGCAGCTCGACCGGGACAACCTCCTACGAGCAGTACTTC CASSSTGTTSYEQYF few - TRBJ2-7 TRBV5-1
TGCGCCAGCAGTGAGTCCGCAGGGATGGCCTACGAGCAGTACTTC CASSESAGMAYEQYF many - TRBJ2-7 TRBV10-1
TGCGCCAGCAGCCAAGATTCGGGGCTTTTTGGCACAGATACGCAGTATTTT CASSQDSGLFGTDTQYF few - TRBJ2-3 TRBV4-3
TGTGCCAGCGGAGGACAGGGCGTAAGTAACACTGAAGCTTTCTTT CASGGQGVSNTEAFF many TRBD1 TRBJ1-1 TRBV2
TGTGCCAGCAACAGGGCCGAGATCTACGAGCAGTACTTC CASNRAEIYEQYF many - TRBJ2-7 TRBV28
TGTGCCAGCAGAGAACCGGGACAGGGGGCCTACGAGCAGTACTTC CASREPGQGAYEQYF many TRBD1 TRBJ2-7 TRBV6-1
TGTGCCTGGACCGGGGGCACAGATACGCAGTATTTT CAWTGGTDTQYF - - TRBJ2-3 TRBV30
TGTGCCAGCAGCTTGTTCGGGACAGGGCAAGAAAAACTGTTTTTT CASSLFGTGQEKLFF - TRBD1 TRBJ1-4 TRBV5-6
TGTGCCAGCAGTGAGAACAGGGGGCACTCAGATACGCAGTATTTT CASSENRGHSDTQYF - TRBD1 TRBJ2-3 TRBV2
TGTGCCAGCAGCCCTGCGCGCGTTCGGGGCGAGCAGTACTTC CASSPARVRGEQYF few - TRBJ2-7 TRBV12-3/TRBV12-4
TGTGCCAGCAGCCTGTTAATGGGGGGCGATGGCTACACCTTC CASSLLMGGDGYTF few - TRBJ1-2 TRBV3-1
TGTGCCAGCAGCGCACGACTAGCGGTTTACAATGAGCAGTTCTTC CASSARLAVYNEQFF many TRBD2 TRBJ2-1 TRBV5-6
TGCAGCGTTGAGGCAGGGGCAGAGACCCAGTACTTC CSVEAGAETQYF many - TRBJ2-5 TRBV29-1
TGTGCCAGCAGCTCCCCGTCGTCCCGGCGGGAAAGTGGGGCCAACGTCCTGACTTTC CASSSPSSRRESGANVLTF - - TRBJ2-6 TRBV11-2
TGCAGCGTTGGCGTCGCGGTGGATACGCAGTATTTT CSVGVAVDTQYF many - TRBJ2-3 TRBV29-1